This entry is about one TCR beta chain. Its antigen is as yet unknown. This specimen belongs to a study of STAT3 mutations in large granular lymphocyte leukemia. General study results and limits: At least one immunodominant TCR beta clonotype appeared in every T-cell large granular lymphocyte leukemia patient. Clonal expansion was inferred from samples taken at other timepoints.

V was clipped by 1 base and J by 3 bases; unmatched bases: 5. Germline V gene lookup returns CDR1 SGHRS and CDR2 YFSETQ. The CDR3 loop spans 16 amino acids. Using immunoSEQ multiplex PCR, the repertoire was profiled, and TCRdb retains in-frame clones only, with some absent. This table has 3,000 to 3,500 clones, roughly 74% appearing once. The chain is built from TRBV5-1 and TRBJ2-3; 10 positions agree with TRBD2. This clonotype was obtained from a man aged 60-69 years with T-cell large granular lymphocyte leukemia. Some clones in this sample may be carry-over from other donors' samples. Input material: peripheral blood mononuclear cells. CDR3 sequence: CASSLMGSGRTDTQYF. CDR3 DNA: TGCGCCAGCAGCTTGATGGGTAGCGGGAGGACAGATACGCAGTATTTT.